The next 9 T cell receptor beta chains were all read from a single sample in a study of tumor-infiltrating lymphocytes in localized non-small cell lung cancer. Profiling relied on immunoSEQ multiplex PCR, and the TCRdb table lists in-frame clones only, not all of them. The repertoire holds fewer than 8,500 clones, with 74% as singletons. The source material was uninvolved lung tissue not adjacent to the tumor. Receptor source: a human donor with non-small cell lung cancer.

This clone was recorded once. The CDR3 spells CASSQGETSGSYEQYF. As DNA, the CDR3 is TGCGCCAGCAGCCAAGGGGAGACTAGCGGATCCTACGAGCAGTACTTC. V usage is TRBV4-3 and J usage is TRBJ2-7; 9 bases are shared with TRBD2. The length of the CDR3 is 16 residues. The germline V gene has CDR1 LGHNA and CDR2 YSLEER. Losses at the gene ends were 1 base for V and 1 base for J; bases not matched to a gene: 5.

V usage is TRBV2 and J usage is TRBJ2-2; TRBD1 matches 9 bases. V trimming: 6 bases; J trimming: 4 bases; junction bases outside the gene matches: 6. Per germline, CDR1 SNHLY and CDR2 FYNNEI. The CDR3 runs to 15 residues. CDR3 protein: CASRGGTGFTGELFF. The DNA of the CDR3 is TGTGCCAGCAGGGGGGGGACAGGGTTCACCGGGGAGCTGTTTTTT.

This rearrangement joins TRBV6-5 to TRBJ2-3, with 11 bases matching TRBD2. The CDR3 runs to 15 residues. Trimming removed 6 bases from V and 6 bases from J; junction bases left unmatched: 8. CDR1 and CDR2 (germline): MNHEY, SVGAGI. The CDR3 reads CASSRGTSGFDTQYF. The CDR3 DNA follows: TGTGCCAGCAGCCGCGGGACTAGCGGTTTTGATACGCAGTATTTT.

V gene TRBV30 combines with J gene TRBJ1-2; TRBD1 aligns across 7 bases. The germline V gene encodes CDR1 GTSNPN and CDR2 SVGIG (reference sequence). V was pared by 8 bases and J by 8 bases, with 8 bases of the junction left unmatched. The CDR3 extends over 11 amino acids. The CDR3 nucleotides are TGTGCCGTGACAGGGCGGTTCGGCTACACCTTC. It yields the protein CAVTGRFGYTF. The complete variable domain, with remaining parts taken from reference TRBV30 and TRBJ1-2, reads SQTIHQWPATLVQPVGSPLSLECTVEGTSNPNLYWYRQAAGRGLQLLFYSVGIGQISSEVPQNLSASRPQDRQFILSSKKLLLSDSGFYLCAVTGRFGYTFGSGTRLTVV.

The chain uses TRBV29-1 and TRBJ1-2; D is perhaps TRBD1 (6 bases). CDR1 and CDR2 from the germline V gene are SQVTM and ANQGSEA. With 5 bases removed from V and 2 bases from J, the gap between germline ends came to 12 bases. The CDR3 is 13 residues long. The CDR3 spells CSVYRETNYGYTF. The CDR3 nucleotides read TGCAGCGTTTACAGGGAGACCAACTATGGCTACACCTTC.

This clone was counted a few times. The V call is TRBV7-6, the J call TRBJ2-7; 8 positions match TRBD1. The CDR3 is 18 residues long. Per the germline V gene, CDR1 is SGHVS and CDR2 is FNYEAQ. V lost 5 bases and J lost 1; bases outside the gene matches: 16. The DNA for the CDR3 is TGTGCCAGCAGCCCCCGGGACAGGATACCAACCCCGTCCTACGAGCAGTACTTC. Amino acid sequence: CASSPRDRIPTPSYEQYF. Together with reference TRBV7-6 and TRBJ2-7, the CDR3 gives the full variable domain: GAGVSQSPRYKVTKRGQDVALRCDPISGHVSLYWYRQALGQGPEFLTYFNYEAQQDKSGLPNDRFSAERPEGSISTLTIQRTEQRDSAMYRCASSPRDRIPTPSYEQYFGPGTRLTVT.

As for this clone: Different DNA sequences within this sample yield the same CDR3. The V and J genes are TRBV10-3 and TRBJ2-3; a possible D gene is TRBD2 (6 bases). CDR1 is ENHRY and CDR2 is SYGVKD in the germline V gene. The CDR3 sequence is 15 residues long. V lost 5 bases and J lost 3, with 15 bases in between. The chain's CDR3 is CAISTGTGSTDTQYF. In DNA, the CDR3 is TGTGCCATCAGTACCGGGACTGGGTCTACAGATACGCAGTATTTT.

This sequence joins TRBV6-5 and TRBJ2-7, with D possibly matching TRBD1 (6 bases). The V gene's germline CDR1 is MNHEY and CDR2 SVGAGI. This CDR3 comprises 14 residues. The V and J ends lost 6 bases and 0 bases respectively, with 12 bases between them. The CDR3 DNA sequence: TGTGCCAGCAGCCGACAGGCCGACTCCTACGAGCAGTACTTC. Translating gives CASSRQADSYEQYF.

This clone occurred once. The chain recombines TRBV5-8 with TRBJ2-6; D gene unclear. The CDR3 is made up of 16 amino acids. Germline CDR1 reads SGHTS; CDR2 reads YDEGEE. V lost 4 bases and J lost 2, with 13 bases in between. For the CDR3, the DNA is TGTGCCAGCAGCGCCCTAGATCGCCCTGGGGCCAACGTCCTGACTTTC. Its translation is CASSALDRPGANVLTF.